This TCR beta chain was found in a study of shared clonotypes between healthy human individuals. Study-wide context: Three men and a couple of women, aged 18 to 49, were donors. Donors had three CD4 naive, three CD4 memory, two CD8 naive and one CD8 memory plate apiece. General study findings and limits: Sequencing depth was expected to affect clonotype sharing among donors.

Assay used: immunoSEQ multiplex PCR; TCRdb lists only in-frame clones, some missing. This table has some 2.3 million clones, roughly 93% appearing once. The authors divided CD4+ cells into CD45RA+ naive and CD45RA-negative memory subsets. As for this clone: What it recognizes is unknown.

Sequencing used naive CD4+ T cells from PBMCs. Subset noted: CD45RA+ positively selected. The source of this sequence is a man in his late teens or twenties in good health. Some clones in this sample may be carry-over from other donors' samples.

The CDR3 sequence: CASSQSDSLSSGANVLTF. CDR3 sequence (DNA): TGCGCCAGCAGTCAATCCGACAGCCTGAGCTCTGGGGCCAACGTCCTGACTTTC. The chain couples TRBV23-1 to TRBJ2-6; the D gene is possibly TRBD1 (5 bases). TRBV23-1 counts as an open reading frame of uncertain function. The CDR3 contains 18 residues. Trimming stripped 0 bases from V and 0 bases from J, with 12 bases between.